This T cell receptor (beta chain) appears in the sequencing data of a study of cytomegalovirus exposure and HLA in healthy donors (dated by TCRdb to about 2017). Some background on the complete study: According to an earlier analysis of several hundred of the donors, 150 million to 200 million T cells yielded 95 million to 140 million unique TCR beta sequences and roughly 280 Gb of sequence data. An early release covering more than 500 HLA-typed donors comprised about 300 gigabases of sequencing data and approximately 80 million unique TCR sequences. Among the roughly 430 genotyped donors, approximately 76% belonged to the genetic ancestry cluster associated with self-reported Caucasian donors. The aim of the study was to test whether cataloging public T cell receptors could identify signatures of past pathogen exposure. Using immunosequencing, the study profiled T cell repertoires from fewer than 850 subjects and related those repertoires to cytomegalovirus serostatus. Besides the first cohort of around 670 subjects, a separate validation cohort made up of 120 different subjects was used. The study combined high-throughput TCR immunosequencing, statistical association of individual TCRs with disease status, and machine learning to predict cytomegalovirus infection status. A later analysis re-examined previously published TCR beta repertoires from roughly 720 donors and added high-resolution HLA genotyping to investigate patterns of TCR occurrence. The later analysis used no new phenotypic data to find candidate immune exposures, relying instead on TCR beta sequences and their occurrence across donors. An earlier analysis of roughly 580 of the donors used high-throughput TCR beta sequencing to judge whether each TCR beta V gene segment behaved as functional or pseudogenic. Alongside the repertoire data, information on donor age, sex, ethnicity and CMV serostatus was compiled. A later genetic analysis took genome-wide SNP genotypes for about 65% of the roughly 670 donors and used that subset as a discovery cohort. Every discovery cohort repertoire had been produced on one sequencing platform. HLA typing included class I and class II loci at four-digit resolution. The number of donors typed differed by locus, with about 629-630 for A, B, C, DRB1 and DQB1, around 520 for DQA1, 600 to 610 for DPA1, and approximately 470 for DPB1. Because of strong linkage in the cohort, 5 or 6 DR-DQ haplotypes were treated as single units for association and clustering. Among about 400 genotyped donors of the cohort, an average of around 250,000 unique TCR beta nucleotide sequences was sequenced per donor, of which about 18% were non-productive.

Receptors were amplified or captured by the immunoSEQ multiplex PCR assay. The multiplex PCR relied on a mix of 60 forward primers for TCR Vbeta segments and 13 reverse primers for TCR Jbeta segments. A multiplex PCR assay on genomic DNA amplified the CDR3 region of rearranged TCR beta genes. The amplified TCR beta libraries were sequenced on the Illumina HiSeq System as 87-base-pair reads. Regarding the original processing steps: Across the 670 or so repertoires, a later analysis counted tens of millions of unique TCR beta chains, some 11 million of which were shared by at least two donors. A nearest-neighbor algorithm error-corrected the raw reads and collapsed the reads into unique sequences, merging closely related sequences to remove PCR and sequencing errors. CDR3 sequences were aligned to IMGT reference sequences to assign V, D and J gene segments. For a sequence to be retained, a match of at least six nucleotides to both a V gene segment and a J gene segment was required. Rearrangements were classified as productive when the CDR3 lacked stop codons and remained in frame with V and J, and all other rearrangements were classified as non-productive. CDR3 was defined according to IMGT convention as the region running from the second conserved V-encoded cysteine to the conserved J-encoded phenylalanine. The earlier analysis of about 560 of the donors excluded any sequence lacking an unambiguous match to a single V gene segment. In an earlier analysis of about 590 of the donors, a V segment was called functional when productive rearrangements were above 56.7%, and segregating when the standard deviation between donors exceeded 5%. A statistical classification framework was built to diagnose cytomegalovirus status from the catalog of TCR beta chain sequences. In a later analysis, V and J genes were assigned by comparing TCR nucleotide sequences against IMGT/GENE-DB human TR gene sequences. Using the TCRdist pipeline, a later analysis assigned CDR3 sequences along with most-parsimonious VDJ recombination scenarios. In a later analysis, every TCR beta chain was defined by the combination of its CDR3 amino acid sequence and its V-gene family, and reads without a unique V-gene family were dropped. To address suspected cross-contamination and a sequencing artifact, a later analysis removed under 600 highly shared, low-generation-probability nucleotide sequences. In a later analysis, a clonal expansion index for each public chain was calculated from normalized within-repertoire ranks of inferred template counts. A later analysis computed generation probabilities with a VDJ recombination model fitted to out-of-frame rearrangements, and checked the results against IGoR. Hypergeometric tests were used in a later analysis to score TCR-TCR, TCR-HLA and TCR-CMV co-occurrence, with a repertoire-size bias correction applied to the TCR pairs. In a later analysis, false discovery rates were estimated by permuting HLA or CMV assignments 20 times. In a later analysis, co-occurring TCRs were grouped using DBSCAN, and TCRdist sequence similarity was added for clustering within HLA-allele-positive subsets. Repertoires with fewer than 30,000 or more than 120,000 public chains, plus five repertoires with anomalous nucleotide sharing, were excluded from co-occurrence clustering. Imported from immuneACCESS, the table was reduced by TCRdb to in-frame sequences with V and J called. These copies leave out some clones; in studies compared against another copy, an unresolved V gene accounts for under half, and the cause of the remainder is not known. The DNA gave D and trimming, while V, J and clone size come from that table. Across this sample there are around 210,000 clones, with around 78% seen only once. Around 0.45% of the sample lies in the top ten.

The study at large found these results: In an earlier analysis of several hundred of the donors, most TCR beta V segments were observed in productive rearrangements about 87% or about 30% of the time, broadly matching IMGT annotations. In vitro tests confirmed that a few of the cytomegalovirus-associated TCR beta chains recognize cytomegalovirus antigens. When HLA alleles, especially DR and DQ, strongly co-occurred, TCR associations were difficult to assign to individual alleles. A cluster of highly shared sequence variants was judged likely to be a technical artifact of the sequencing pipeline. The earlier analysis of about 600 of the donors excluded roughly 16 rarely observed V segments, including chromosome 9 orphons, because counts were too low. In a later analysis, the rate of TCR association differed among HLA loci, with DRB1 alleles having the most associated TCRs and HLA-C alleles having the fewest. Compared with equally common non-associated chains, HLA-associated TCR beta chains in a later analysis were more clonally expanded and had lower generation probabilities. In a later analysis, several top co-occurrence clusters were reported to appear linked to parvovirus B19, influenza, CMV and Epstein-Barr virus. A further reported finding was that TCR beta sequences accurately predicted the HLA-A and HLA-B alleles for most subjects in the first cohort. The presence/absence analyses assumed that sequencing depth was roughly uniform across donors, and that assumption may not be true. CMV serostatus was the only immune exposure information available for the cohort. A total of 164 TCR beta chains were listed by the study as associated with cytomegalovirus. Most TCR sequences were seen in very few donors, while some public TCRs were found in many individuals. The 87-base-pair reads could not distinguish some IMGT-functional V segments, including TRBV6-2 and TRBV6-3, so those segments were excluded. In a later analysis, most CMV-associated TCR beta chains were found to appear HLA-restricted, with HLA associations seemingly driven largely by CMV exposure. Compared with the 666-donor mean, donors in an Asian-associated ancestry cluster had fewer N-insertions in productive TCRs, according to a later genetic analysis. A later analysis associated about 18,000 TCR beta sequences with specific HLA alleles at a false discovery rate of 0.05. The authors suggested that the approach could potentially be generalized to other disease states and immunological phenotypes. Linkage disequilibrium might explain the correlated functional status among segregating V segments, but an unknown experimental factor could not be ruled out. The cohort was sequenced for TCR beta chains only, and without alpha or paired-chain data the features that could be detected were limited. The classifier was reported to diagnose cytomegalovirus status with high specificity and sensitivity in both the original and validation cohorts. In a later genetic analysis, a missense DCLRE1C variant was associated with V-gene and J-gene trimming of TCR beta chains, and the association was replicated in an independent cohort. Because HLA typing was unavailable for some donors at each locus, only the typed subset was used in association tests.

As encoded in the germline V gene, CDR1 is SGHDN while CDR2 is FVKESK. For this chain, trimming is 4 bases at the V end and 4 bases at the J end, and the number of junction bases without a gene match is 12. The CDR3 spans 16 residues, from the cysteine through the phenylalanine. Here the CDR3 DNA is all that survives: 48 bases in frame from base 1. Comments on this clone: Its antigen is unknown. No base quality information exists; no much larger clone differs at one position.

In total, fewer than 750 healthy bone marrow donors made up the cohort. At the time of sampling, every cohort member was nominally healthy, though immune exposures that went unrecorded were likely present. The donor was CMV seronegative and belonged to the group of 320 or so seronegative cohort members. Every donor gave a peripheral blood sample, and the peripheral blood mononuclear cells from that sample were used for TCR beta sequencing. Genomic DNA was extracted from the blood cell samples with the Qiagen DNeasy Blood Extraction Kit. The rearranged segments are TRBV14 and TRBJ1-1, with 7 junctional bases fitting TRBD1. The receptor's source is a boy between 5 and 17 years old in good health and CMV-seronegative. The specimen sequenced was PBMCs. The nucleotide sequence reads as follows: TGTGCCAGCAGCCCCGACGTAGGGGGCTGGGGCACTGAAGCTTTCTTT. It codes for CASSPDVGGWGTEAFF.